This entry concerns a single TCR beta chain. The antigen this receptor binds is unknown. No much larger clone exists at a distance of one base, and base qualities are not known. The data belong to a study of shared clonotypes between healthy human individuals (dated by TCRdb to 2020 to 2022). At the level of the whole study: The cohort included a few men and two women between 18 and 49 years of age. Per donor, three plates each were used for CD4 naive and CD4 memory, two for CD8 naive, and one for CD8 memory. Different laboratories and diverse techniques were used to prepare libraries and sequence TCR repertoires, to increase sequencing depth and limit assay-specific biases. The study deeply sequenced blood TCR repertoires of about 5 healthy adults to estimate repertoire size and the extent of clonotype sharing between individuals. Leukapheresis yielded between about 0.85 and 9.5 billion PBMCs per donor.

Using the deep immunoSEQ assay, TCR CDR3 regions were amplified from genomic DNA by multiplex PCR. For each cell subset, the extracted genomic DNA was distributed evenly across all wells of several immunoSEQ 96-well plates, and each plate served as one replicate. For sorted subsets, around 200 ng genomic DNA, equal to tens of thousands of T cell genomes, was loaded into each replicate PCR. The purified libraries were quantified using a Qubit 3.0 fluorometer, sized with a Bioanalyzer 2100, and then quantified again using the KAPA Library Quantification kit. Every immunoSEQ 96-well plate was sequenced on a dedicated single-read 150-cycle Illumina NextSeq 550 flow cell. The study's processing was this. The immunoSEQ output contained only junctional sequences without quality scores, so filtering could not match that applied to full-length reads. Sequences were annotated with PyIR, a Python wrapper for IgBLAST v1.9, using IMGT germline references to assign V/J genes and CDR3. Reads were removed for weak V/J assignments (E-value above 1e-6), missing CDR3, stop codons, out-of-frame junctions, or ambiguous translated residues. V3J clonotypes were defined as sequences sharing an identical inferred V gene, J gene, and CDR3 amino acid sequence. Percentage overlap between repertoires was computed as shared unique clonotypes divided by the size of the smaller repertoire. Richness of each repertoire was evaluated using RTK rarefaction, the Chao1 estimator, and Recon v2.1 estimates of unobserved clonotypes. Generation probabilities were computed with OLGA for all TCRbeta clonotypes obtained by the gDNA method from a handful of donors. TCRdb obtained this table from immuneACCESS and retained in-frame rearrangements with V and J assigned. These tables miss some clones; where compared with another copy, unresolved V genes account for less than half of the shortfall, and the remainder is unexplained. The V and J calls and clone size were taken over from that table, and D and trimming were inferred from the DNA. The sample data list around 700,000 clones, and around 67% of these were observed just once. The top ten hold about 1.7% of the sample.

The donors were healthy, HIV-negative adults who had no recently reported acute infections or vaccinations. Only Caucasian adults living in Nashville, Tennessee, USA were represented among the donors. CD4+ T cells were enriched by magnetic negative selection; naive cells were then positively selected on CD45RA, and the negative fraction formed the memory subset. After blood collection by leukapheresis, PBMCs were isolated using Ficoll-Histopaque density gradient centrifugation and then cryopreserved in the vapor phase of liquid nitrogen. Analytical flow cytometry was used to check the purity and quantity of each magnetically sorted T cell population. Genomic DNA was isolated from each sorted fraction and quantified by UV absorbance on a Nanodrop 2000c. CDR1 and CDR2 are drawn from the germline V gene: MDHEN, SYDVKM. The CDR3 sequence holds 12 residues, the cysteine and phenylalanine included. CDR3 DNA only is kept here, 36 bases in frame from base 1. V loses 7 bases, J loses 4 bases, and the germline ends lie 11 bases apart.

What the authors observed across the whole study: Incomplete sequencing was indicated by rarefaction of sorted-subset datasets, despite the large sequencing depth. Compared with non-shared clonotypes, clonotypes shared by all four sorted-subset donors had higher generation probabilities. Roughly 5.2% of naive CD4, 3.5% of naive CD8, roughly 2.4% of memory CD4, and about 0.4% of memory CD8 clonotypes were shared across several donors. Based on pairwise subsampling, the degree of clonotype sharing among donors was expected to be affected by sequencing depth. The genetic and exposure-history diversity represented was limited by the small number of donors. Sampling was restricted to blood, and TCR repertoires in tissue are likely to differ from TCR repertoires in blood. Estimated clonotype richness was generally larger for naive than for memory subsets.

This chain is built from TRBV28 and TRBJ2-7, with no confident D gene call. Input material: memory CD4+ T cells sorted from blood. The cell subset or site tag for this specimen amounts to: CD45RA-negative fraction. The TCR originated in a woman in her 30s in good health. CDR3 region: CASNSLGYEQYF. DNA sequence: TGTGCCAGCAATTCCCTCGGTTACGAGCAGTACTTC.